The 22 T cell receptor beta chains in this list originate from one sample, sequenced in a study of sequential checkpoint blockade in melanoma. Treatment here: randomized to nivolumab then ipilimumab (arm A) or the reverse (arm B). The repertoire was sequenced with immunoSEQ multiplex PCR; TCRdb's copy has only in-frame clones and lacks some. This repertoire shows some 2,200 clones, under 75% found once; its top ten account for roughly 15%. Sequencing used CD8+ T cells sorted from blood (inferred from file names), obtained from a patient given nivolumab and ipilimumab in sequence. Receptors were obtained from a human patient with melanoma. Some clones in this sample may be carry-over from other donors' samples.

This chain links TRBV5-1 with TRBJ2-7; 10 bases map to TRBD2. Losses at the gene ends were 4 bases for V and 0 bases for J; bases not matched to a gene: 4. CDR3 length equals 15 residues. The germline V gene encodes CDR1 SGHRS and CDR2 YFSETQ. The CDR3 loop is CASSPTSGASYEQYF. The CDR3 DNA sequence: TGCGCCAGCAGCCCCACTAGCGGGGCCTCCTACGAGCAGTACTTC.

This clone came up a few times. The J gene is TRBJ2-1, the V gene TRBV7-9; D is possibly TRBD1 (5 bases). This CDR3 region has 15 residues. The V end lost 0 bases, the J end lost 5 bases, and 11 bases lay between the germline ends. The germline V gene encodes CDR1 SEHNR and CDR2 FQNEAQ (reference sequence). The chain's CDR3 is CASSLAQGVHNEQFF. Written as DNA, the CDR3 is TGTGCCAGCAGCTTAGCGCAGGGTGTCCACAATGAGCAGTTCTTC.

This clone appeared a few times. The CDR3 protein is CATAVSSLGHEQYF. CDR3 nucleotide sequence: TGTGCCACCGCCGTGTCGTCGTTGGGCCACGAGCAGTACTTC. The V and J genes are TRBV15 and TRBJ2-7; no reliable D call. CDR1 and CDR2 from the germline V gene are LNHNV and YYDKDF (reference sequence). The CDR3 runs to 14 residues. V lost 8 bases and J lost 5, with 19 bases in between.

The chain is built from TRBV19 and TRBJ1-5; D uncertain. CDR1 LNHDA and CDR2 SQIVND come from the germline V gene (reference sequence). With 5 bases removed from V and 2 bases from J, the gap between germline ends came to 13 bases. The CDR3 runs to 15 residues. CDR3 sequence (DNA): TGTGCCAGTAGTCCCCTCCTGGGAGGCAATCAGCCCCAGCATTTT. Translating it yields CASSPLLGGNQPQHF.

The CDR3 is CASKRDREGFLNTEAFF. The DNA for the CDR3 is TGTGCCAGTAAAAGAGACAGGGAAGGCTTTTTGAACACTGAAGCTTTCTTT. This chain connects TRBV19 to TRBJ1-1, with TRBD1 identical over 7 bases. The germline V gene has CDR1 LNHDA and CDR2 SQIVND (reference sequence). Losses at the gene ends were 7 bases for V and 0 bases for J; bases not matched to a gene: 14. The CDR3 is 17 amino acids.

The chain carries TRBV9 and TRBJ1-3, with a possible D match to TRBD1 (6 bases). Germline values: CDR1 SGDLS, CDR2 YYNGEE. The CDR3 is made up of 14 amino acids. V lost 3 bases and J 1 base, leaving 8 bases between the germline ends. CDR3 coding DNA: TGTGCCAGCAGCGCACAGGGTTCTGGAAACACCATATATTTT. It codes for CASSAQGSGNTIYF.

The J gene is TRBJ1-6, the V gene TRBV6-1; the match to TRBD1 covers 7 bases. Germline values: CDR1 MNHNS, CDR2 SASEGT. V gave up 10 bases and J gave up 5 bases; unmatched junction bases: 5. The CDR3 totals 13 residues. The CDR3 region has the DNA TGTGCCACACAAACAGGGGATAATTCACCCCTCCACTTT. Encoded protein: CATQTGDNSPLHF.

DNA for the CDR3: TGTGCCAGTACACAGGGGTATCATGGCTACACCTTC. As protein: CASTQGYHGYTF. The genes are TRBV6-5 and TRBJ1-2; TRBD1 matches at 7 bases. This CDR3 spans 12 amino acids. Germline V gene data show CDR1 as MNHEY and CDR2 as SVGAGI. V dropped 9 bases and J dropped 6; count of bases not matched to a gene: 7.

The chain has TRBV4-1 and TRBJ1-1; 9 positions agree with TRBD1. CDR3 length: 17 residues. Germline loops: CDR1 MGHRA, CDR2 YSYEKL. V lost 4 bases and J lost 6; bases outside the gene matches: 15. CDR3 DNA sequence: TGCGCCAGCAGCCTGTCGGCGGGCCGGGACAGGGCAGCTGAAGCTTTCTTT. Protein product: CASSLSAGRDRAAEAFF.

By proportion, this clone is large. This chain joins TRBV21-1 and TRBJ2-6; the table names TRBD1, a call not compared with the DNA. TRBV21-1 is given as a pseudogene. This CDR3 is built from 13 residues. The CDR3 loop is CASSKRLTGVLTF. DNA of the CDR3: TGTGCCAGCAGCAAGCGGCTTACAGGCGTCCTGACTTTC.

This clone rates as medium-sized (0.01 to 0.1%). The rearrangement links TRBV6-5 to TRBJ1-2; TRBD1 matches at 8 bases. V trimming: 5 bases; J trimming: 4 bases; junction bases outside the gene matches: 9. The germline V gene encodes CDR1 MNHEY and CDR2 SVGAGI. This CDR3 contains 15 residues. The CDR3 coding sequence is TGTGCCAGCAGTCCCCAGACAGGGGCGGCCTATGGCTACACCTTC. This codes for CASSPQTGAAYGYTF.

This clone was observed a handful of times. This likely stems from a read error, as it lies one base from a far larger clone. This rearrangement joins TRBV29-1 to TRBJ1-4; 9 bases fit TRBD1. The CDR3 consists of 14 residues. Unmatched junction bases numbered 6, after V lost 8 bases and J lost 2 bases. Germline-derived CDR1 and CDR2 are SQVTM and ANQGSEA. The chain's CDR3 is CSLGTGGTNEKLFF. The CDR3 nucleotides are TGCAGCCTCGGTACAGGGGGCACTAATGAAAAACTGTTTTTT.

The chain is built from TRBV7-9 and TRBJ2-7, with D maybe TRBD1 (7 bases). From germline, CDR1 is SEHNR and CDR2 FQNEAQ (reference sequence). The CDR3 has 15 residues. Trimming stripped 6 bases from V and 2 bases from J, with 17 bases between. The CDR3 DNA is TGTGCCAGCAGAATGCAGGGGGGCCTAGCCTACGAGCAGTACTTC. Its translation: CASRMQGGLAYEQYF.

This clone was picked up a small number of times. This likely reflects a read error, since a far larger clone is one base away. J is TRBJ2-7 and V is TRBV10-1; the D gene is possibly TRBD1 (7 bases). V lost 6 bases and J lost 2, with 17 bases in between. CDR3 size: 15 residues. Per the germline V gene, CDR1 is WNHNN and CDR2 is SYGVQD (reference sequence). CDR3 amino acids: CASRMQGGLAYEQYF. The CDR3 region has the DNA TGCGCCAGCAGAATGCAGGGGGGCCTAGCCTACGAGCAGTACTTC.

This clone was counted a single time. The chain has TRBV9 and TRBJ1-2, with D tentatively TRBD1 (5 bases). This CDR3 is 15 amino acids long. The germline V and J ends were trimmed by 3 bases and 3 bases, with 15 bases remaining between them. Per the germline V gene, CDR1 is SGDLS and CDR2 is YYNGEE. The CDR3 spells CASSDLTGGDYGYTF. The CDR3 DNA sequence: TGTGCCAGCAGCGATTTAACAGGAGGGGACTATGGCTACACCTTC.

CDR3 DNA: TGCGCCAGCAGCCAAGGACAGGGGAGGACTGAAGCTTTCTTT. Translation gives CASSQGQGRTEAFF. J is TRBJ1-1 and V is TRBV4-3; TRBD1 matches at 8 bases. The CDR3 runs to 14 residues. Germline V CDR1 and CDR2: LGHNA, YSLEER. Unmatched junction bases numbered 3, after V lost 1 base and J lost 5 bases.

CDR3 bases: TGTGCCAGTAAAGGCTCCGCGGGGGGTAACTCCTACAATGAGCAGTTCTTC. This sequence encodes CASKGSAGGNSYNEQFF. The chain joins TRBV19 to TRBJ2-1; 8 bases are shared with TRBD2. V gave up 7 bases and J gave up 0 bases; unmatched junction bases: 11. Per germline, CDR1 LNHDA and CDR2 SQIVND (reference sequence). The CDR3 runs 17 residues.

The V and J genes are TRBV7-2 and TRBJ1-1; weak D call: TRBD1 (5 bases). Germline CDR1 is SGHTA and CDR2 is FQGNSA. Trimming left V 4 bases short and J 2 bases short, with 20 bases between. The CDR3 has 17 residues. In DNA, the CDR3 is TGTGCCAGCAGCTATCACAGGACACACATAATAAACACTGAAGCTTTCTTT. It translates to CASSYHRTHIINTEAFF. Full variable domain (missing parts from reference TRBV7-2 and TRBJ1-1): GAGVSQSPSNKVTEKGKDVELRCDPISGHTALYWYRQSLGQGLEFLIYFQGNSAPDKSGLPSDRFSAERTGGSVSTLTIQRTQQEDSAVYLCASSYHRTHIINTEAFFGQGTRLTVV.

This clone occurred a few times. The chain employs TRBV10-3 and TRBJ1-5; D possibly corresponds to TRBD1 (6 bases). This CDR3 has 15 residues. Germline V gene sequence: CDR1 ENHRY, CDR2 SYGVKD. V lost 4 bases to trimming and J lost 7 bases, with 17 bases between them. CDR3 residues: CAISVGGGLGQPQHF. The DNA of the CDR3 is TGTGCCATCAGTGTCGGGGGGGGCCTTGGGCAGCCCCAGCATTTT.

The V gene is TRBV18, the J gene TRBJ1-1; 9 bases line up with TRBD1. This CDR3 is 15 amino acids long. Germline values: CDR1 KGHSH, CDR2 LQKENI. The V segment lost 1 base and the J segment 4 bases; nucleotides outside the gene matches: 4. CDR3 sequence (DNA): TGTGCCAGCTCACCACAAGACAGGGGGGGCACTGAAGCTTTCTTT. It translates to CASSPQDRGGTEAFF.

J is TRBJ2-7 and V is TRBV25-1; D ambiguous. This CDR3 comprises 14 residues. Germline lookup yields CDR1 MGHDK and CDR2 SYGVNS. V gave up 1 base and J gave up 6 bases, with 13 bases separating them. The CDR3 loop reads CASSESGRISEQYF. The CDR3 region has the DNA TGTGCCAGCAGTGAATCTGGCAGGATAAGCGAGCAGTACTTC.

The V gene is TRBV2, the J gene TRBJ1-1; 7 bases line up with TRBD1. This CDR3 is built from 15 residues. J gave up 4 bases and V 7 bases, and 12 bases lay outside the gene matches. CDR1 is SNHLY and CDR2 is FYNNEI in the germline V gene. Written as DNA, the CDR3 is TGTGCCAGCAATAGGAGACAGGGAAGGAGCACTGAAGCTTTCTTT. Encoded protein: CASNRRQGRSTEAFF.